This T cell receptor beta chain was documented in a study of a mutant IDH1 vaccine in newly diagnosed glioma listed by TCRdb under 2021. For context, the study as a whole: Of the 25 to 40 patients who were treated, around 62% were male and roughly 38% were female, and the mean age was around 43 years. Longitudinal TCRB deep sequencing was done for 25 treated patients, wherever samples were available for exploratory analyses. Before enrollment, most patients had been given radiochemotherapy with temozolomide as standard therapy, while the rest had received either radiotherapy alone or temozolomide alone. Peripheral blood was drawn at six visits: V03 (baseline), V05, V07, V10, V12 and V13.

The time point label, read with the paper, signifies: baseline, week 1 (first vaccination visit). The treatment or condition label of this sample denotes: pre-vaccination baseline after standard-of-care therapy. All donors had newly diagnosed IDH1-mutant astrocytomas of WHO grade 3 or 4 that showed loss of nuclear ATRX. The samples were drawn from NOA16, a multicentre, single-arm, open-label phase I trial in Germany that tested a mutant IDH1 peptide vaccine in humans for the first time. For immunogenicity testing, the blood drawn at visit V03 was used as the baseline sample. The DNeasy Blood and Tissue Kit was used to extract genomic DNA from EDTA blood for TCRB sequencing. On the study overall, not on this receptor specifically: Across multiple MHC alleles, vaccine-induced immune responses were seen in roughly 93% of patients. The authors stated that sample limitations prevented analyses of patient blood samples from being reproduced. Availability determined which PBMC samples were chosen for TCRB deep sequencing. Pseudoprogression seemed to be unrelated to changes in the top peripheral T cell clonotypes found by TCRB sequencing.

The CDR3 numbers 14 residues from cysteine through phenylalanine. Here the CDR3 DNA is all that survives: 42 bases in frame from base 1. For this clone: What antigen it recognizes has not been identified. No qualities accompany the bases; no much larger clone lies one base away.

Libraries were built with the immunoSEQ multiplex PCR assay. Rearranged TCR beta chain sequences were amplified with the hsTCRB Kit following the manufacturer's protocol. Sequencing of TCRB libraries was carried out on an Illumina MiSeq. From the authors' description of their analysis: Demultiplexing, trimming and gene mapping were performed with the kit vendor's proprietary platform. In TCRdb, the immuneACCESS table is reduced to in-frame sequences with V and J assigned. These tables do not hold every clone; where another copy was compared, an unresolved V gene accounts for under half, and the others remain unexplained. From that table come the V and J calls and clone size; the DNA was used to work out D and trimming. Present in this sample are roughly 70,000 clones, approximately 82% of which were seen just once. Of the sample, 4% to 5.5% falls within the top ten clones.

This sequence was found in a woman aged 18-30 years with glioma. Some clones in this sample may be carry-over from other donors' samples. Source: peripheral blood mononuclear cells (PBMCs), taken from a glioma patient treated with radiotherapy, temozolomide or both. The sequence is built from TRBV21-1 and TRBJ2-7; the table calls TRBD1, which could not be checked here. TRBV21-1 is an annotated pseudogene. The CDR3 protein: CASIPKRGLYEQYF. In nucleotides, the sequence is TGTGCCAGCATTCCGAAAAGGGGGCTGTACGAGCAGTACTTC.